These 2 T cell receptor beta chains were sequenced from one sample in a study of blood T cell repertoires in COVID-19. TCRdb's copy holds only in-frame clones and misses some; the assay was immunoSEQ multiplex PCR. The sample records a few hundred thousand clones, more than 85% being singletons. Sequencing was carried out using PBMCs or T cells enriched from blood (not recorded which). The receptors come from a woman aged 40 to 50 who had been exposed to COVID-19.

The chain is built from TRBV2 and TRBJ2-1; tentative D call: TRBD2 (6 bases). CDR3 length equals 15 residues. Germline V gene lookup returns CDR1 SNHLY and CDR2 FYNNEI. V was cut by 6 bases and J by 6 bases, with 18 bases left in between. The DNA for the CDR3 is TGTGCCAGCAGCCGAGGTCAGCGGGCCTCCAATGAGCAGTTCTTC. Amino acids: CASSRGQRASNEQFF.

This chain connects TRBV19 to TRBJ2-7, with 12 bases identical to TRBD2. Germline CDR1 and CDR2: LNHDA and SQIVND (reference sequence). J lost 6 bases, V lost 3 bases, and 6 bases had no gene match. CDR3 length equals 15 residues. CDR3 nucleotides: TGTGCCAGTAGTATCGGACTAGCGGGAAGAGGCGAGCAGTACTTC. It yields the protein CASSIGLAGRGEQYF.